Listed here are 9 T cell receptor beta chains from one sample, sequenced in a study of regulatory T cells in long-lasting Graves disease. Sample time point: newly diagnosed GD, antithyroid drugs for less than 3 months. Generation of the TCR library employed RNA extracted from PBMCs. The authors built TCR beta libraries using iRepertoire HTBI primers and Arm-PCR of CDR3 regions. Via MiXCR, TCRdb re-called the multiplex PCR reads, giving one row per CDR3 protein. The sample has roughly 320,000 distinct CDR3 sequences; 15% to 20% are singletons. This sample was also put to use in a study of T cells in Graves' hyperthyroidism and ophthalmopathy.

Here the sequenced sample was peripheral blood mononuclear cells (PBMCs), taken at new diagnosis, from a patient treated with antithyroid drugs. The receptors stem from a middle-aged man with Graves disease.

Note on this clonotype: The conserved phenylalanine or tryptophan normally closing the CDR3 is absent here, so this likely arose from a read error. It is unclear where the CDR3 begins or ends on the DNA, so no DNA is shown, and the CDR3 is as TCRdb lists it. This rearrangement joins TRBV4-1 to TRBJ2-3. Germline assignment: CDR1 MGHRA and CDR2 YSYEKL. Ends included, the CDR3 has 13 residues. This CDR3 is CASSHPSQETQYL.

This sequence joins TRBV19 and TRBJ2-3; D gene unclear. Germline values: CDR1 LNHDA, CDR2 SQIVND (reference sequence). The CDR3 loop spans 15 amino acids. V was pared by 1 base and J by 4 bases, with 12 bases between. CDR3 protein: CASSIGGRRPDTQYF. The CDR3 DNA reads TGTGCCAGTAGTATAGGCGGCCGAAGGCCAGATACGCAGTATTTT.

Note on this clonotype: It may be a read error: a sequence one base away is much more abundant. The chain recombines TRBV28 with TRBJ1-1, with unresolved D. There are 11 residues in the CDR3. V was shortened by 4 bases and J by 11 bases, with 11 bases between the two germline ends. Germline V gene lookup returns CDR1 MDHEN and CDR2 SYDVKM. CDR3 coding DNA: TGTGCCAGCAGTTCCTCTCTGCGGGCTTTCTTT. Protein product: CASSSSLRAFF.

There are many counts of this clonotype. The chain links TRBV11-2 to TRBJ2-3, with D perhaps matching TRBD1 (5 bases). V lost 4 bases and J lost 10, with 27 bases in between. The CDR3 has 17 amino acids. CDR1 and CDR2 (germline): SGHAT, FQNNGV. CDR3 DNA sequence: TGTGCCAGCAGCTACCCGACAGCCACCGTGCAACGTCGGGCGCAGTATTTT. This codes for CASSYPTATVQRRAQYF.

This chain links TRBV6-1 with TRBJ2-7, with 14 nucleotides matching TRBD2. The J segment lost 0 bases and the V segment lost 6 bases, leaving 7 bases of the junction unmatched. In germline, CDR1 is MNHNS, CDR2 SASEGT. The CDR3 covers 17 residues. In DNA form, the CDR3 reads TGTGCCAGCAGGGGGACTAGCGGGGGTTCCAGCTCCTACGAGCAGTACTTC. This translates into CASRGTSGGSSSYEQYF.

This clonotype was found many times. V and J are TRBV7-2 and TRBJ2-7; no definite D call. The germline V gene encodes CDR1 SGHTA and CDR2 FQGNSA. CDR3 length: 13 residues. Trimming left V 2 bases short and J 2 bases short, with 7 bases between. As DNA, the CDR3 is TGTGCCAGCAGCTTACATATCCCCTACGAGCAGTACTTC. Protein sequence: CASSLHIPYEQYF.

This clonotype has a count of ten or more. The genes are TRBV5-1 and TRBJ1-2, with 9 positions matching TRBD1. This CDR3 region has 14 residues. Germline V gene lookup returns CDR1 SGHRS and CDR2 YFSETQ. Trimming took 2 bases from V and 2 from J; bases not matched to a gene: 1. CDR3 residues: CASSFGTGNYGYTF. As DNA, the CDR3 is TGCGCCAGCAGCTTCGGGACAGGGAACTATGGCTACACCTTC. Full variable domain (outside the CDR3, taken from reference TRBV5-1 and TRBJ1-2): KAGVTQTPRYLIKTRGQQVTLSCSPISGHRSVSWYQQTPGQGLQFLFEYFSETQRNKGNFPGRFSGRQFSNSRSEMNVSTLELGDSALYLCASSFGTGNYGYTFGSGTRLTVV.

In this sample, this clonotype turned up many times. This chain connects TRBV5-1 to TRBJ1-1; the D is unclear. Per germline, CDR1 SGHRS and CDR2 YFSETQ. Trimming took 0 bases from V and 0 from J, leaving 12 bases between them. The CDR3 sequence is 16 residues long. CDR3 amino acids: CASSLASGNMNTEAFF. CDR3 bases: TGCGCCAGCAGCTTGGCCTCGGGCAACATGAACACTGAAGCTTTCTTT.

This clonotype was observed many times. The chain has TRBV27 and TRBJ1-5, with 7 bases lining up with TRBD1. CDR1 MNHEY and CDR2 SMNVEV come from the germline V gene (reference sequence). The V gene end was trimmed by 6 bases and the J gene end by 3 bases; junction bases not matched to a gene: 5. This CDR3 is 14 amino acids long. CDR3 sequence reads: CASREGQYNQPQHF. CDR3 nucleotides: TGTGCCAGCAGGGAGGGACAGTACAATCAGCCCCAGCATTTT.